The 30 T cell receptor beta chains below come from one sample, sequenced in a study of regulatory T cells in long-lasting Graves disease. Both iRepertoire HTBI primers and Arm-PCR of CDR3 regions were used to build the TCR beta libraries. TCRdb reprocessed the multiplex PCR reads via MiXCR and lists one record per CDR3 protein. This table has 300,000 to 350,000 distinct CDR3 sequences, about 20% appearing once. Sample time point: persistent/refractory GD, antithyroid drugs over 5 years with positive TRAb. TCR sequences were obtained from RNA taken from PBMCs. The source was peripheral blood mononuclear cells (PBMCs), collected when the disease was refractory, from a patient treated with antithyroid drugs. Receptors were obtained from a female donor with Graves disease.

The chain has TRBV29-1 and TRBJ1-2, with D possibly matching TRBD1 (5 bases). The V gene's germline CDR1 is SQVTM and CDR2 ANQGSEA. V dropped 0 bases and J dropped 8 bases, with 10 bases sitting between them. This CDR3 contains 12 residues. DNA for the CDR3: TGCAGCGTTGAAGACAAAGGGGTCGGCTACACCTTC. It encodes CSVEDKGVGYTF.

Of note for this clonotype: Lacking the conserved final phenylalanine or tryptophan, this CDR3 likely reflects a read error. The rearrangement uses TRBV4-1 and TRBJ2-7, with TRBD1 matching 8 bases. Germline loops: CDR1 MGHRA, CDR2 YSYEKL. This CDR3 has 15 residues. With V trimmed by 5 bases and J by 3 bases, 9 bases remained unmatched. The CDR3 sequence is CASSLQGVTFYEQYL. CDR3 DNA sequence: TGCGCCAGCAGCTTACAGGGGGTAACATTCTACGAGCAGTACCTC.

A single count supports this clonotype. Compared with germline, one end of the junction differs, possibly owing to a read error. The chain employs TRBV6-5 and TRBJ1-1; D is undetermined. This CDR3 is 12 amino acids long. Germline values: CDR1 MNHEY, CDR2 SVGAGI. The CDR3 DNA sequence: TGTGCCAGCAGTTACGAGAACACTGGAGCTTTCTTT. Amino acid sequence: CASSYENTGAFF.

This clonotype was seen many times. J is TRBJ1-2 and V is TRBV11-2; D gene ambiguous. This CDR3 is 15 amino acids long. V lost 4 bases, J lost 4 bases, and 16 bases lay in between. Germline V lookup: CDR1 SGHAT, CDR2 FQNNGV. Here the CDR3 reads CASSSTTQVTYGYTF. Written as DNA, the CDR3 is TGTGCCAGCAGCTCTACCACGCAGGTCACCTATGGCTACACCTTC.

At least ten counts were recorded for this clonotype. The chain combines TRBV7-9 with TRBJ2-7, with 8 nucleotides matching TRBD2. Per germline, CDR1 SEHNR and CDR2 FQNEAQ (reference sequence). The junction had 5 bases not matched to a gene; V was cut back by 4 bases and J by 6 bases. This CDR3 has 13 residues. For the CDR3, the DNA is TGTGCCAGCAGCTCGGGACTAGGGGGCGAGCAGTACTTC. It encodes CASSSGLGGEQYF.

The rearrangement uses TRBV15 and TRBJ2-2; 10 nucleotides line up with TRBD1. Per germline, CDR1 LNHNV and CDR2 YYDKDF (reference sequence). This CDR3 contains 17 residues. V was clipped by 5 bases and J by 4 bases; unmatched bases: 10. The CDR3 spells CATSAQRTGGPTGELFF. In nucleotides, the CDR3 is TGTGCCACCAGCGCCCAGAGGACAGGGGGGCCCACCGGGGAGCTGTTTTTT.

This chain links TRBV6-1 with TRBJ1-5, with no clear D. The V and J ends lost 5 bases and 5 bases respectively, with 16 bases between them. The CDR3 runs 15 residues. The germline CDR1 and CDR2 sequences are MNHNS and SASEGT. In DNA form, the CDR3 reads TGTGCCAGCAGTCCGTATGGGAGGGCCGATCAGCCCCAGCATTTT. Amino acids: CASSPYGRADQPQHF.

The table lists this clonotype with a few counts. This sequence joins TRBV6-5 and TRBJ1-5; the D is unclear. CDR3 length: 15 residues. Germline loops: CDR1 MNHEY, CDR2 SVGAGI. The V end lost 0 bases, the J end lost 6 bases, and 12 bases lay between the germline ends. CDR3 sequence: CASSYSGELSQPQHF. The CDR3, as DNA: TGTGCCAGCAGTTACTCCGGGGAGTTGAGTCAGCCCCAGCATTTT.

The gene calls are TRBV3-1 and TRBJ1-6; D gene unclear. The germline V gene has CDR1 LGHDT and CDR2 YNNKEL (reference sequence). The CDR3 is 13 amino acids. V was clipped by 1 base and J by 10 bases, with 8 bases between them. The CDR3 bases are TGTGCCAGCAGCCAAGGGTCCGGGTCACCCCTCCACTTT. It is translated as CASSQGSGSPLHF.

This clonotype was observed many times. This chain connects TRBV6-1 to TRBJ1-5, with D unclear. CDR3 size: 18 residues. V lost 2 bases and J 0 bases, leaving 17 bases between the germline ends. Germline CDR1 reads MNHNS; CDR2 reads SASEGT. CDR3 DNA: TGTGCCAGCAGTGAATTGGGATCCCAGGCATATAGCAATCAGCCCCAGCATTTT. This sequence encodes CASSELGSQAYSNQPQHF.

Ten or more counts support this clonotype. The genes are TRBV7-3 and TRBJ1-1; D gene ambiguous. The CDR3 spans 13 residues. Trimming removed 1 base from V and 8 bases from J, with 11 bases in between. Germline V CDR1 and CDR2: SGHTA, FQGTGA. The CDR3 DNA is TGTGCCAGCAGCTTAATAGGACGAGGAGAAGCTTTCTTT. Translating it yields CASSLIGRGEAFF.

This clonotype was found a few times. The J gene is TRBJ2-7, the V gene TRBV2; D may be TRBD1 or TRBD2 (5 bases each). Trimming pared 7 bases from V and 3 bases from J, leaving 10 bases between. This CDR3 is built from 12 residues. Germline-derived CDR1 and CDR2 are SNHLY and FYNNEI. CDR3 sequence: CASTGDGYEQYF. CDR3 DNA: TGTGCCAGCACTGGGGACGGCTACGAGCAGTACTTC. The whole variable domain, remainder taken from reference TRBV2 and TRBJ2-7, is EPEVTQTPSHQVTQMGQEVILRCVPISNHLYFYWYRQILGQKVEFLVSFYNNEISEKSEIFDDQFSVERPDGSNFTLKIRSTKLEDSAMYFCASTGDGYEQYFGPGTRLTVT.

This clonotype has ten or more counts. The CDR3 loop reads CASSTRDSSYGYTF. DNA for the CDR3: TGTGCCAGCAGCACCCGGGACAGTTCCTATGGCTACACCTTC. J is TRBJ1-2 and V is TRBV7-2, with 7 bases identical to TRBD1. The CDR3 spans 14 residues. Germline-derived CDR1 and CDR2 are SGHTA and FQGNSA. V lost 5 bases and J lost 4; bases outside the gene matches: 7.

Ten or more counts support this clonotype. This chain joins TRBV6-1 and TRBJ2-7; 9 bases map to TRBD1. CDR1 and CDR2 (germline): MNHNS, SASEGT. The CDR3 is 16 amino acids. J gave up 5 bases and V 7 bases, and 15 bases lay outside the gene matches. The chain's CDR3 is CASTKRGGTGPDEQYF. In DNA form, the CDR3 reads TGTGCCAGCACCAAAAGGGGGGGGACAGGGCCCGACGAGCAGTACTTC.

This clonotype was observed at least ten times. The chain is built from TRBV20-1 and TRBJ1-2; the D is unclear. This CDR3 has 12 amino acids. Trimming took 5 bases from V and 8 from J, leaving 15 bases between them. Looked up from germline, CDR1 is DFQATT and CDR2 is SNEGSKA (reference sequence). DNA for the CDR3: TGCAGTGCTCTGGGCCCTCGACAAGGCTACACCTTC. Protein product: CSALGPRQGYTF.

This clonotype was observed many times. V gene TRBV18 combines with J gene TRBJ1-4; D remains ambiguous. Per germline, CDR1 KGHSH and CDR2 LQKENI. V dropped 4 bases and J dropped 7 bases, with 16 bases sitting between them. The CDR3 contains 15 residues. CDR3 residues: CASSQTRHSPEKLFF. In DNA form, the CDR3 reads TGTGCCAGCTCACAGACCAGACATAGTCCTGAAAAACTGTTTTTT.

This chain uses TRBV20-1 with TRBJ2-1, with no clear D. This CDR3 comprises 14 residues. The germline CDR1 and CDR2 sequences are DFQATT and SNEGSKA (reference sequence). Trimming stripped 0 bases from V and 3 bases from J, with 9 bases between. The chain's CDR3 is CSARDVSGYNEQFF. The DNA for the CDR3 is TGCAGTGCTAGAGATGTGTCGGGCTACAATGAGCAGTTCTTC.

This clonotype was picked up a small number of times. This chain joins TRBV19 and TRBJ2-7; TRBD1 aligns across 7 bases. This CDR3 contains 13 residues. Germline loops: CDR1 LNHDA, CDR2 SQIVND (reference sequence). J lost 7 bases, V lost 3 bases, and 6 bases had no gene match. The CDR3 here is CASSMSGGMEQYF. CDR3 in DNA: TGTGCCAGTAGTATGTCAGGGGGAATGGAGCAGTACTTC.

This clonotype has ten or more counts. V usage is TRBV27 and J usage is TRBJ2-7; 9 nucleotides match TRBD2. In germline, CDR1 is MNHEY, CDR2 SMNVEV (reference sequence). V shed 6 bases, J shed 5 bases, and the junction held 11 bases outside the gene matches. The CDR3 covers 15 residues. The CDR3 DNA reads TGTGCCAGCAGCCCCCATAGCGGGAGTGTAAACGAGCAGTACTTC. Its translation is CASSPHSGSVNEQYF.

In this sample, this clonotype turned up a few times. With a much larger clone just one base away, this may be a read error. The final CDR3 position lacks the conserved phenylalanine or tryptophan, pointing to a likely read error. The chain uses TRBV12-3 or TRBV12-4 and TRBJ1-2, with a weak D call TRBD1 (5 bases). Trimming removed 7 bases from V and 3 bases from J, with 12 bases in between. The CDR3 is 13 residues long. This CDR3 is CASTLGRDYGYTS. As DNA, the CDR3 is TGTGCCAGCACCCTGGGCAGGGACTATGGCTACACCTCC.

The V and J genes are TRBV7-8 and TRBJ1-3; D uncertain. Deletions cut 0 bases from V and 8 bases from J, with 17 bases between. Germline-derived CDR1 and CDR2 are SGHVS and FQNEAQ. CDR3 length equals 16 residues. CDR3 DNA: TGTGCCAGCAGCTTAGCGTCCCCGAGCGGTATTGACACCATATATTTT. Protein: CASSLASPSGIDTIYF.

This clonotype was recorded a few times. V and J are TRBV27 and TRBJ2-7, with TRBD2 as a possible D gene (6 bases). V was clipped by 5 bases and J by 4 bases, with 12 bases between them. This CDR3 is 13 amino acids long. Per the germline V gene, CDR1 is MNHEY and CDR2 is SMNVEV (reference sequence). CDR3 region: CASSPRGIYEQYF. In nucleotides, the CDR3 is TGTGCCAGCAGTCCCCGGGGGATTTACGAGCAGTACTTC.

The chain couples TRBV11-3 to TRBJ2-7; a possible D gene is TRBD1 (7 bases). The CDR3 is 14 residues long. Germline CDR1 reads SGHNT; CDR2 reads YENEEA. The V and J ends lost 5 bases and 6 bases respectively, with 17 bases between them. CDR3 amino acids: CASSARRQGGEQYF. CDR3 nucleotide sequence: TGTGCCAGCAGCGCGCGGCGACAGGGAGGCGAGCAGTACTTC. Together with reference TRBV11-3 and TRBJ2-7, the CDR3 gives the full variable domain: EAGVVQSPRYKIIEKKQPVAFWCNPISGHNTLYWYLQNLGQGPELLIRYENEEAVDDSQLPKDRFSAERLKGVDSTLKIQPAELGDSAVYLCASSARRQGGEQYFGPGTRLTVT.

This clonotype was seen only a few times. The chain joins TRBV27 to TRBJ1-2, with D tentatively TRBD1 (5 bases). The germline V gene encodes CDR1 MNHEY and CDR2 SMNVEV (reference sequence). The CDR3 runs to 13 residues. Between the trimmed V and J ends, which lost 8 bases and 5 bases, there was a span of 15 bases. The CDR3 protein is CASGQTGEYGYTF. The CDR3 DNA follows: TGTGCCAGCGGGCAAACGGGGGAGTATGGCTACACCTTC.

The chain employs TRBV2 and TRBJ1-1, with a tentative D call TRBD1 (5 bases). This CDR3 is built from 13 residues. Between the trimmed V and J ends, which lost 7 bases and 5 bases, there was a span of 14 bases. Germline CDR1 SNHLY, CDR2 FYNNEI. The CDR3 is CASTLPGGTEAFF. CDR3 in DNA: TGTGCCAGCACCCTACCCGGGGGTACTGAAGCTTTCTTT.

Many counts were recorded for this clonotype. V usage is TRBV7-9 and J usage is TRBJ2-5, with D possibly TRBD2 on 5 matching bases. From germline, CDR1 is SEHNR and CDR2 FQNEAQ (reference sequence). The V and J ends lost 3 bases and 5 bases respectively, with 10 bases between them. CDR3 length equals 13 residues. DNA for the CDR3: TGTGCCAGCAGCTTTAAAACTAGGGAGACCCAGTACTTC. This sequence encodes CASSFKTRETQYF.

This clonotype was detected many times. The chain couples TRBV6-1 to TRBJ2-7, with 7 bases fitting TRBD2. The CDR3 totals 15 residues. Germline lookup yields CDR1 MNHNS and CDR2 SASEGT. Trimming removed 2 bases from V and 2 bases from J; junction bases left unmatched: 6. The CDR3 region is CASSERWGTTYEQYF. The CDR3 coding sequence is TGTGCCAGCAGTGAAAGGTGGGGGACTACCTACGAGCAGTACTTC.

This clonotype showed up just once. This chain joins TRBV19 and TRBJ2-2, with no clear D. Trimming cost V 2 bases and J 1 base, with 11 bases left between them. CDR3 length: 16 residues. The germline CDR1 and CDR2 sequences are LNHDA and SQIVND (reference sequence). The CDR3 DNA reads as TGTGCCAGTAGTATATACGGTGGCCTGAACACCGGGGAGCTGTTTTTT. It translates to CASSIYGGLNTGELFF.

V usage is TRBV20-1 and J usage is TRBJ2-1; TRBD2 matches at 10 bases. Germline assignment: CDR1 DFQATT and CDR2 SNEGSKA (reference sequence). The V segment lost 1 base and the J segment 5 bases; nucleotides outside the gene matches: 5. The CDR3 has 15 amino acids. CDR3 residues: CSARVQLAGHNEQFF. Written as DNA, the CDR3 is TGCAGTGCTAGAGTACAACTAGCGGGGCACAATGAGCAGTTCTTC.

This clonotype occurred many times. The rearrangement links TRBV7-8 to TRBJ1-5; D unclear. V lost 5 bases, J lost 5 bases, and 13 bases lay in between. Germline V gene data show CDR1 as SGHVS and CDR2 as FQNEAQ. The CDR3 is 14 amino acids. The CDR3 region has the DNA TGTGCCAGCAGCGAAATCTTGGCCTATCAGCCCCAGCATTTT. Translation gives CASSEILAYQPQHF.